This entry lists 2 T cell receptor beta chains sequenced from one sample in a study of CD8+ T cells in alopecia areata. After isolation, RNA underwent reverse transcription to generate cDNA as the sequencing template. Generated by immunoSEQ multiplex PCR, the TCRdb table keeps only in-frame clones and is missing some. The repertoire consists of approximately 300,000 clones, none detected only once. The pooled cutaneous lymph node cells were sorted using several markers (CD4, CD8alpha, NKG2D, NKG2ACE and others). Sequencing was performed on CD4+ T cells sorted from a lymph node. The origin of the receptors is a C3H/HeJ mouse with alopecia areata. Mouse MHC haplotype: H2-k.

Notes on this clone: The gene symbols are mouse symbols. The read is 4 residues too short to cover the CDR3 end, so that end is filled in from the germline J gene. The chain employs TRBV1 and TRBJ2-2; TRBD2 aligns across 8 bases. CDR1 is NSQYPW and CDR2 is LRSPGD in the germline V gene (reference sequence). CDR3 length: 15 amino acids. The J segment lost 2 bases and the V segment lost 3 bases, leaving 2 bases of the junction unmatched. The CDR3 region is CTCSAGGHNTGQLYF. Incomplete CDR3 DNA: TGCACCTGCAGTGCGGGGGGGCATAACACCGGG.

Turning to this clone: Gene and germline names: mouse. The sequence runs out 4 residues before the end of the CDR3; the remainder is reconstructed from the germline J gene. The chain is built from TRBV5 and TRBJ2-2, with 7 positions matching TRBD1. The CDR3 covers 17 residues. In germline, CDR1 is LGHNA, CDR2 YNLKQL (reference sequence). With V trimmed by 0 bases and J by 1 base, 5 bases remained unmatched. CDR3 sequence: CASSQDPQGENTGQLYF. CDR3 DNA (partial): TGTGCCAGCAGCCAAGATCCCCAGGGGGAAAACACCGGG.